Detailed here is one T cell receptor beta chain. This CDR3 region has 16 residues. CDR1 is SGHAT and CDR2 is FQNNGV in the germline V gene. V shed 5 bases, J shed 7 bases, and the junction held 13 bases outside the gene matches. As originally analysed: Reference gene primer amplification yielded estimated nucleated cell counts. Profiling relied on immunoSEQ multiplex PCR, and the TCRdb table lists in-frame clones only, not all of them. That table is the source of V, J and clone size, and D and trimming were worked out from the DNA. The repertoire has roughly 100,000 clones, over 80% of them found once; the top ten carry over 8.5%. This record comes from a study of blood T cell repertoires in COVID-19. Across the whole study: T cells, B-cell-depleted T cells, or PBMCs provided the cDNA or gDNA that served as material.

The clonotype comes from a man older than 75 with acute or convalescent COVID-19. The J gene is TRBJ2-1, the V gene TRBV11-2, with 8 positions matching TRBD2. The sample was peripheral blood. CDR3 region: CASSLTSGSPVNEQFF. DNA for the CDR3: TGTGCCAGCAGCCTTACTAGCGGTTCCCCGGTAAATGAGCAGTTCTTC.